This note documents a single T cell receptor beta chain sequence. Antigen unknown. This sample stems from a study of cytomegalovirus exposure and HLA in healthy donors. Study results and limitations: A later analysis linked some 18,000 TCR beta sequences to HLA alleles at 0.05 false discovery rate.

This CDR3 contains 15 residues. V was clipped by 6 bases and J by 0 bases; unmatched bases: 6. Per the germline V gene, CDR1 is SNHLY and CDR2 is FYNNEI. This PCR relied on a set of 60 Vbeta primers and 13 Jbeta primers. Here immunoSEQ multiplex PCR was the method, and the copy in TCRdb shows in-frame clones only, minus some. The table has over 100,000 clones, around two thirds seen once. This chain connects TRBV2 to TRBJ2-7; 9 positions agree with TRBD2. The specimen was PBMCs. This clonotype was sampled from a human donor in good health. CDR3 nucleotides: TGTGCCAGCAGGAACCCGGGACTAGCCTCCTACGAGCAGTACTTC. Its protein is CASRNPGLASYEQYF.